This T cell receptor beta chain came from a study of shared clonotypes between healthy human individuals. Concerning this clone itself: The identical CDR3 is also encoded by other nucleotide sequences in the sample.

Trimming pared 3 bases from V and 4 bases from J, leaving 6 bases between. This CDR3 contains 12 residues. The V gene's germline CDR1 is MDHEN and CDR2 SYDVKM. TCRdb's copy holds only in-frame clones and misses some; the assay was immunoSEQ multiplex PCR. The profile shows approximately 500,000 clones, 90% to 96% of them singletons. The chain has TRBV28 and TRBJ1-2; D may be TRBD1 (5 bases). Sequencing was performed on naive CD4+ T cells sorted from blood. Regarding subset: CD45RA+ positively selected. The sequence derives from a woman in her 30s in good health. The CDR3 region is CASSFGGYGYTF. CDR3 nucleotide sequence: TGTGCCAGCAGTTTCGGGGGCTATGGCTACACCTTC.